These 26 T cell receptor beta chains were sequenced from one sample in a study of shared clonotypes between healthy human individuals (dated by TCRdb to the early 2020s). Libraries were made using the immunoSEQ multiplex PCR assay. This immuneACCESS table, as held by TCRdb, lists in-frame sequences with V and J called but not all clones. Of the missing ones, under half trace to an unresolved V gene in checked studies; the others have no known cause. Here the sample has approximately 180,000 clones; 85% to 95% occur a single time. The biggest ten clones account for roughly 0.07% of the sample. Sequencing was done on a sample of naive CD4+ T cells sorted from blood. The sample's cell subset or site, from its label and the paper: CD45RA+ positively selected. Source of these receptors: a woman aged 25 to 39 in good health.

The chain has TRBV5-4 and TRBJ2-7; the D gene is possibly TRBD2 (6 bases). The CDR3 is 15 amino acids. The V end lost 4 bases, the J end lost 4 bases, and 18 bases lay between the germline ends. The germline CDR1 and CDR2 sequences are SGHNT and YYREEE (reference sequence). Here the CDR3 DNA reads TGTGCCAGCAGCAGCCAGACTAGTCCCCCTTACGAGCAGTACTTC. It is translated as CASSSQTSPPYEQYF. Together with reference TRBV5-4 and TRBJ2-7, the CDR3 gives the full variable domain: ETGVTQSPTHLIKTRGQQVTLRCSSQSGHNTVSWYQQALGQGPQFIFQYYREEENGRGNFPPRFSGLQFPNYSSELNVNALELDDSALYLCASSSQTSPPYEQYFGPGTRLTVT.

The genes are TRBV19 and TRBJ2-3; D assignment may be TRBD1 or TRBD2 (5 bases each). CDR3 size: 14 residues. Deletions cut 6 bases from V and 2 bases from J, with 12 bases between. Germline assignment: CDR1 LNHDA and CDR2 SQIVND (reference sequence). As DNA, the CDR3 is TGTGCCAGTAGCGCTATGGGACCCACAGATACGCAGTATTTT. As protein: CASSAMGPTDTQYF.

The rearrangement links TRBV19 to TRBJ1-5; 10 positions agree with TRBD1. With 8 bases clipped from V and 0 bases from J, the junction kept 13 bases outside the gene matches. The CDR3 is made up of 18 amino acids. Per the germline V gene, CDR1 is LNHDA and CDR2 is SQIVND (reference sequence). This chain's CDR3 is CASDPGQGLFYSNQPQHF. The DNA for the CDR3 is TGTGCCAGTGATCCGGGACAGGGGCTATTTTATAGCAATCAGCCCCAGCATTTT.

This CDR3 is CASSLGLLIGELFF. The DNA of the CDR3 is TGTGCCAGCAGTCTGGGACTCTTAATCGGGGAGCTGTTTTTT. This chain uses TRBV6-6 with TRBJ2-2; perhaps TRBD2 as D (6 bases). V was pared by 5 bases and J by 7 bases, with 14 bases between. CDR3 size: 14 residues. Germline CDR1 MNHNY, CDR2 SVGAGI (reference sequence).

The chain employs TRBV9 and TRBJ2-7, with 11 bases fitting TRBD1. Germline CDR1 reads SGDLS; CDR2 reads YYNGEE. Unmatched junction bases numbered 11, after V lost 5 bases and J lost 7 bases. This CDR3 is 15 amino acids long. CDR3 nucleotide sequence: TGTGCCAGCAGTCTGGGAGGACAGGGGGCGGGAGAGCAGTACTTC. This gives the protein CASSLGGQGAGEQYF.

The chain couples TRBV4-1 to TRBJ1-1, with D unresolved. This CDR3 has 19 residues. Germline V lookup: CDR1 MGHRA, CDR2 YSYEKL. V lost 0 bases and J 4 bases, leaving 24 bases between the germline ends. CDR3 amino acids: CASSQDKSQQVPFGTEAFF. The CDR3 nucleotides are TGCGCCAGCAGCCAAGATAAGTCCCAGCAAGTCCCGTTTGGCACTGAAGCTTTCTTT.

The genes are TRBV6-1 and TRBJ1-3; D ambiguous. From germline, CDR1 is MNHNS and CDR2 SASEGT. The CDR3 has 16 residues. V was shortened by 3 bases and J by 0 bases, with 12 bases between the two germline ends. CDR3 in amino acids: CASSDRSTSSGNTIYF. Here the CDR3 DNA reads TGTGCCAGCAGTGACAGGTCTACGAGCTCTGGAAACACCATATATTTT.

V usage is TRBV6-7 and J usage is TRBJ1-3; D gene unclear. TRBV6-7 is noted as an ORF with a role that remains uncertain. The CDR3 runs 15 residues. The ends were cut back, 1 base at V and 2 bases at J, with 9 bases in the middle. For the CDR3, the DNA is TGTGCCAGCAGTTACTTGGCGGGTGCTGGAAACACCATATATTTT. As protein: CASSYLAGAGNTIYF.

The chain is built from TRBV28 and TRBJ2-5; tentatively, D is TRBD1 or TRBD2 (6 bases each). In germline, CDR1 is MDHEN, CDR2 SYDVKM. The germline V and J ends were trimmed by 5 bases and 4 bases, with 17 bases remaining between them. This CDR3 is built from 15 residues. The CDR3 DNA sequence: TGTGCCAGCAGTGGGGGGATAGGGGGACTAGAGACCCAGTACTTC. Translating it yields CASSGGIGGLETQYF.

The CDR3 DNA follows: TGTGCCAGCAGACCCGTAGCGGGAGCGTTGCACGAGCAGTACTTC. Amino acid sequence: CASRPVAGALHEQYF. This chain joins TRBV28 and TRBJ2-5, with 9 bases that match TRBD2. The J call could be wrong; TRBJ2-7 is a better fit for the DNA end. Germline CDR1 is MDHEN and CDR2 is SYDVKM. The length of the CDR3 is 15 residues.

This chain joins TRBV5-4 and TRBJ2-6; no clear D. CDR3 length: 17 residues. Germline V lookup: CDR1 SGHNT, CDR2 YYREEE (reference sequence). Trimming stripped 4 bases from V and 2 bases from J, with 16 bases between. The CDR3 nucleotides read TGTGCCAGCAGCCGAAGAATGGACGTACCTGGGGCCAACGTCCTGACTTTC. It encodes CASSRRMDVPGANVLTF.

The J gene is TRBJ1-4, the V gene TRBV5-8; possible D gene TRBD1, 5 bases. Germline CDR1 reads SGHTS; CDR2 reads YDEGEE. The length of the CDR3 is 14 residues. V lost 4 bases, J lost 8 bases, and 15 bases lay in between. CDR3 in DNA: TGTGCCAGCAGCCCGGGGCAGGGACTCGAAAAACTGTTTTTT. This encodes CASSPGQGLEKLFF.

The chain joins TRBV27 to TRBJ2-3, with a tentative D call TRBD2 (5 bases). The germline V gene encodes CDR1 MNHEY and CDR2 SMNVEV (reference sequence). Trimming left V 2 bases short and J 4 bases short, with 13 bases between. The CDR3 runs to 15 residues. CDR3 sequence: CASSLLRGIADTQYF. The DNA of the CDR3 is TGTGCCAGCAGTTTACTTCGAGGGATCGCAGATACGCAGTATTTT.

The chain joins TRBV19 to TRBJ2-5; 10 nucleotides line up with TRBD2. The V segment lost 1 base and the J segment 14 bases; nucleotides outside the gene matches: 4. The CDR3 contains 12 residues. Germline V CDR1 and CDR2: LNHDA, SQIVND (reference sequence). As DNA, the CDR3 is TGTGCCAGTAGTATAGGGCTAGCGGGAGCTTACTTC. Protein: CASSIGLAGAYF.

The V and J genes are TRBV28 and TRBJ1-1; possible D gene TRBD1, 6 bases. Per germline, CDR1 MDHEN and CDR2 SYDVKM. V was pared by 2 bases and J by 4 bases, with 14 bases between. This CDR3 has 15 residues. The CDR3 DNA sequence: TGTGCCAGCAGTTTAGGGCCAGGGGTTTTCACTGAAGCTTTCTTT. Translating gives CASSLGPGVFTEAFF.

CDR3 amino acids: CASSLGGTITGELFF. The CDR3 nucleotides are TGTGCCAGCAGCCTAGGGGGGACTATCACCGGGGAGCTGTTTTTT. This sequence joins TRBV9 and TRBJ2-2; maybe TRBD2 (7 bases). Trimming removed 4 bases from V and 4 bases from J, with 14 bases in between. This CDR3 has 15 amino acids. Germline assignment: CDR1 SGDLS and CDR2 YYNGEE.

The chain joins TRBV7-9 to TRBJ2-5, with D perhaps TRBD1 (6 bases). Germline CDR1 and CDR2: SEHNR and FQNEAQ (reference sequence). Deletions cut 1 base from V and 1 base from J, with 13 bases between. This CDR3 is built from 16 residues. CDR3 nucleotide sequence: TGTGCCAGCAGCTTAGGAGTGGGACAATCCCAAGAGACCCAGTACTTC. Protein sequence: CASSLGVGQSQETQYF.

V gene TRBV19 combines with J gene TRBJ2-7; 9 bases map to TRBD1. CDR3 length: 15 residues. V shed 6 bases and J 2 bases; nucleotides not matched to a gene: 8. Germline V lookup: CDR1 LNHDA, CDR2 SQIVND (reference sequence). CDR3 DNA sequence: TGTGCCAGTAGCGACCCCGGGACAGGGACCTACGAGCAGTACTTC. Encoded protein: CASSDPGTGTYEQYF.

The chain recombines TRBV5-1 with TRBJ2-5; D tentatively reads TRBD1 or TRBD2 (5 bases each). CDR1 is SGHRS and CDR2 is YFSETQ in the germline V gene. The CDR3 consists of 15 residues. Trimming left V 4 bases short and J 3 bases short, with 16 bases between. DNA of the CDR3: TGCGCCAGCAGCAGATACGGGACGGCGAAAGAGACCCAGTACTTC. Protein sequence: CASSRYGTAKETQYF.

The chain combines TRBV28 with TRBJ2-7; weak D call: TRBD1 (6 bases). The germline CDR1 and CDR2 sequences are MDHEN and SYDVKM. This CDR3 contains 14 residues. V lost 6 bases and J lost 7, with 19 bases in between. The CDR3 DNA reads TGTGCCAGCAGCCCCGAGGGGTACCAGGGGGAGCAGTACTTC. Translation: CASSPEGYQGEQYF.

The V and J genes are TRBV5-1 and TRBJ1-4; D call uncertain. Trimming took 4 bases from V and 0 from J, leaving 16 bases between them. Germline V gene lookup returns CDR1 SGHRS and CDR2 YFSETQ. CDR3 size: 17 residues. CDR3 in amino acids: CASSPGLTGATNEKLFF. CDR3 DNA sequence: TGCGCCAGCAGCCCGGGTCTTACTGGGGCAACTAATGAAAAACTGTTTTTT.

The gene calls are TRBV9 and TRBJ1-5; D gene ambiguous. V lost 0 bases and J 0 bases, leaving 4 bases between the germline ends. The CDR3 totals 14 residues. CDR1 SGDLS and CDR2 YYNGEE come from the germline V gene. DNA of the CDR3: TGTGCCAGCAGCGTAGGCCTTAGCAATCAGCCCCAGCATTTT. Its translation: CASSVGLSNQPQHF. Variable domain in full (rest from reference TRBV9 and TRBJ1-5): DSGVTQTPKHLITATGQRVTLRCSPRSGDLSVYWYQQSLDQGLQFLIQYYNGEERAKGNILERFSAQQFPDLHSELNLSSLELGDSALYFCASSVGLSNQPQHFGDGTRLSIL.

The CDR3 loop is CASSRRGATAYEQYF. In nucleotides, the CDR3 is TGTGCCAGCAGCCGCCGGGGAGCCACGGCCTACGAGCAGTACTTC. The rearrangement links TRBV5-4 to TRBJ2-7, with D tentatively TRBD2 (5 bases). The CDR3 is made up of 15 amino acids. Germline V gives CDR1 SGHNT, CDR2 YYREEE (reference sequence). V lost 4 bases, J lost 2 bases, and 16 bases lay in between.

This clone was found once. This rearrangement joins TRBV10-1 to TRBJ1-3; the D gene is possibly TRBD1 (5 bases). The germline gives CDR1 WNHNN, CDR2 SYGVQD (reference sequence). This CDR3 spans 14 amino acids. Trimming took off 6 bases at V and 2 bases at J, with 11 bases between the two ends. DNA for the CDR3: TGCGCCAGCAGGCAGGGTATCGCTGGAAACACCATATATTTT. Amino acid sequence: CASRQGIAGNTIYF.

The V call is TRBV5-8, the J call TRBJ2-1; D possibly corresponds to TRBD2 (6 bases). The V and J ends lost 4 bases and 8 bases respectively, with 16 bases between them. Germline V gene lookup returns CDR1 SGHTS and CDR2 YDEGEE. The CDR3 runs 14 residues. CDR3 coding DNA: TGTGCCAGCAGCGAAATCCCGGCGGGATATGAGCAGTTCTTC. It is translated as CASSEIPAGYEQFF.

The rearrangement uses TRBV19 and TRBJ1-2; the match to TRBD1 covers 8 bases. This CDR3 has 13 amino acids. Looked up from germline, CDR1 is LNHDA and CDR2 is SQIVND (reference sequence). V dropped 8 bases and J dropped 7; count of bases not matched to a gene: 9. CDR3 protein: CASAGQGGPGYTF. CDR3 DNA: TGTGCCAGTGCCGGACAGGGAGGGCCTGGCTACACCTTC.